This entry describes one TCR beta chain. Other DNA sequences of this sample code for an identical CDR3. V was trimmed by 6 bases and J by 0 bases, leaving 9 bases between them. Germline V lookup: CDR1 SNHLY, CDR2 FYNNEI. The CDR3 covers 14 residues. TCR beta chains were sequenced at survey level with immunoSEQ. Generated by immunoSEQ multiplex PCR, the TCRdb table keeps only in-frame clones and is missing some. The sample has under 90,000 clones; just over 90% are singletons. The chain combines TRBV2 with TRBJ1-5; D gene uncertain. Sample: PBMCs. The clonotype was recovered from a man aged 35 to 55 with rheumatoid arthritis. The CDR3 DNA follows: TGTGCCAGCAGCGAACAAGATAGCAATCAGCCCCAGCATTTT. Its translation is CASSEQDSNQPQHF.